This T cell receptor (beta chain) was retrieved from a study of PD-L1 blockade in urothelial cancer. Study as a whole: Each blood sample yielded a median of about 150,000 T cells.

Time point denoted: pretreatment peripheral blood. Locally advanced or metastatic urothelial carcinoma was diagnosed in the patients. Pretreatment and on-treatment samples were taken, numbering 1 to 8 per patient. Turning to this clone: The antigen remains undetermined.

From germline, CDR1 is MDHEN and CDR2 SYDVKM. The CDR3 is 15 amino acids. V lost 4 bases, J lost 1 base, and 5 bases stayed unmatched. Measured with immunoSEQ multiplex PCR; TCRdb has only the in-frame clones, and not every one. The table has about 88,000 clones, 89% seen once; the top ten hold 0.97%. Overall study results and limits: At 3 weeks on treatment, tumor-associated clones expanded more with durable benefit.

This sample comprised PBMCs, obtained around atezolizumab (anti-PD-L1) treatment. V gene TRBV28 combines with J gene TRBJ1-1; 8 bases fit TRBD1. The TCR comes from a woman of 80 years or more with urothelial cancer. Written as DNA, the CDR3 is TGTGCCAGCAGTTCAACCGGGACAGGGAACACTGAAGCTTTCTTT. The encoded protein is CASSSTGTGNTEAFF.